Each of the 14 T cell receptor beta chains below was sequenced from the same sample in a study of blood T cell repertoires in COVID-19. Clones were sequenced by immunoSEQ multiplex PCR, and TCRdb holds only the in-frame ones, with some missing. Among 170,000 or so clones listed, about 83% were seen once. Sequencing was performed on peripheral blood. These receptors all stem from a human donor in a cohort sampled during active COVID-19.

The chain combines TRBV5-1 with TRBJ2-5; TRBD2 matches 11 bases. Germline CDR1 and CDR2: SGHRS and YFSETQ. The CDR3 totals 15 residues. Germline trimming cut 4 bases from V and 2 bases from J; bases unmatched to any gene: 4. In nucleotides, the CDR3 is TGCGCCAGCAGCCAGGGACTAGCGGAACAAGAGACCCAGTACTTC. Residues: CASSQGLAEQETQYF. The full variable domain, in which reference TRBV5-1 and TRBJ2-5 provide the parts outside the CDR3, is KAGVTQTPRYLIKTRGQQVTLSCSPISGHRSVSWYQQTPGQGLQFLFEYFSETQRNKGNFPGRFSGRQFSNSRSEMNVSTLELGDSALYLCASSQGLAEQETQYFGPGTRLLVL.

The chain uses TRBV11-2 and TRBJ1-1; D gene uncertain. V shed 3 bases and J shed 3 bases, with 2 bases lying between them. This CDR3 comprises 11 residues. CDR1 SGHAT and CDR2 FQNNGV come from the germline V gene. CDR3 coding DNA: TGTGCCAGCAGCTTCGACACTGAAGCTTTCTTT. Translation gives CASSFDTEAFF. Full variable domain (outside the CDR3, taken from reference TRBV11-2 and TRBJ1-1): EAGVAQSPRYKIIEKRQSVAFWCNPISGHATLYWYQQILGQGPKLLIQFQNNGVVDDSQLPKDRFSAERLKGVDSTLKIQPAKLEDSAVYLCASSFDTEAFFGQGTRLTVV.

The chain uses TRBV11-3 and TRBJ1-2; unclear D gene. Per the germline V gene, CDR1 is SGHNT and CDR2 is YENEEA. V gave up 4 bases and J gave up 4 bases, with 4 bases separating them. This CDR3 comprises 11 residues. CDR3: CASSSLYGYTF. Here the CDR3 DNA reads TGTGCCAGCAGCTCCCTCTATGGCTACACCTTC.

The chain recombines TRBV6-1 with TRBJ2-7, with TRBD1 identical over 8 bases. Germline V lookup: CDR1 MNHNS, CDR2 SASEGT. This CDR3 spans 15 amino acids. The junction had 8 bases not matched to a gene; V was cut back by 2 bases and J by 5 bases. In DNA, the CDR3 is TGTGCCAGCAGTGAACCCGGGACAGGAGGGAACGAGCAGTACTTC. Translated: CASSEPGTGGNEQYF.

This chain uses TRBV7-3 with TRBJ1-1, with a tentative D call TRBD1 (6 bases). The CDR3 has 15 amino acids. CDR1 SGHTA and CDR2 FQGTGA come from the germline V gene. Trimming stripped 4 bases from V and 3 bases from J, with 15 bases between. The CDR3 here is CASSSSLSGDTEAFF. The CDR3 DNA follows: TGTGCCAGCAGCTCATCCCTCTCAGGGGACACTGAAGCTTTCTTT.

The V and J genes are TRBV6-4 and TRBJ2-3, with 7 bases that match TRBD2. This CDR3 comprises 15 residues. The trim removed 2 bases at V and 4 bases at J, leaving 6 bases unmatched. Per germline, CDR1 MRHNA and CDR2 SNTAGT. CDR3 sequence: CASSDVGGSPDTQYF. The CDR3 DNA reads TGTGCCAGCAGTGACGTTGGCGGGAGTCCAGATACGCAGTATTTT.

The chain has TRBV3-1 (or the pseudogene TRBV3-2) and TRBJ2-1, with 11 nucleotides matching TRBD2. Germline loops: CDR1 LGHDT, CDR2 YNNKEL (reference sequence). The junction had 4 bases not matched to a gene; V was cut back by 2 bases and J by 7 bases. The CDR3 is 15 amino acids. The CDR3 DNA is TGTGCCAGCAGCCAATCTAGCGGGAGGCTTAATGAGCAGTTCTTC. The encoded protein is CASSQSSGRLNEQFF.

CDR3 protein: CASSILKGTGNSYEQYF. CDR3 in DNA: TGTGCCAGTAGTATCCTCAAGGGGACAGGGAACTCCTACGAGCAGTACTTC. The chain combines TRBV19 with TRBJ2-7, with TRBD1 matching 9 bases. J was trimmed by 0 bases and V by 3 bases; bases with no gene match: 9. In germline, CDR1 is LNHDA, CDR2 SQIVND (reference sequence). This CDR3 has 17 amino acids.

The chain combines TRBV7-8 with TRBJ1-1; D might be TRBD1 (5 bases). V lost 4 bases to trimming and J lost 5 bases, with 23 bases between them. This CDR3 is built from 17 residues. Germline CDR1 is SGHVS and CDR2 is FQNEAQ. CDR3 region: CASSWTEPSRAMTEAFF. The CDR3 DNA reads as TGTGCCAGCAGCTGGACGGAGCCCAGCAGGGCAATGACTGAAGCTTTCTTT.

This clone came up once. J is TRBJ2-7 and V is TRBV6-6; TRBD2 matches at 11 bases. The germline V gene has CDR1 MNHNY and CDR2 SVGAGI (reference sequence). The CDR3 runs 14 residues. V lost 6 bases to trimming and J lost 3 bases; unmatched junction nucleotides: 4. CDR3 protein: CASRGLAENYEQYF. In DNA form, the CDR3 reads TGTGCCAGCAGGGGACTAGCGGAGAACTACGAGCAGTACTTC.

V and J are TRBV7-9 and TRBJ2-5; 7 bases line up with TRBD1. After removal of 3 bases from V and 7 bases from J, the junction contained 8 bases not matched to a gene. The germline V gene has CDR1 SEHNR and CDR2 FQNEAQ (reference sequence). CDR3 size: 14 residues. CDR3 DNA sequence: TGTGCCAGCAGCTTCTCCCAGGGGGAAGGGACCCAGTACTTC. Its protein product is CASSFSQGEGTQYF.

The chain has TRBV7-2 and TRBJ1-3, with D perhaps TRBD1 (5 bases). The CDR3 sequence is 15 residues long. V lost 6 bases and J 0 bases, leaving 12 bases between the germline ends. From germline, CDR1 is SGHTA and CDR2 FQGNSA. The chain's CDR3 is CASRVGARSGNTIYF. CDR3 in DNA: TGTGCCAGCAGGGTAGGGGCCCGCTCTGGAAACACCATATATTTT.

The V call is TRBV28, the J call TRBJ2-3; tentative D call: TRBD1 (6 bases). CDR1 and CDR2 from the germline V gene are MDHEN and SYDVKM. The CDR3 runs to 15 residues. V was trimmed by 7 bases and J by 6 bases, leaving 20 bases between them. CDR3 DNA: TGTGCCAGCACCAATCCCCAGGGGACGAGGGATACGCAGTATTTT. Residues: CASTNPQGTRDTQYF.

This clone was detected a few times. The chain has TRBV5-1 and TRBJ2-7; perhaps TRBD2 as D (5 bases). Germline lookup yields CDR1 SGHRS and CDR2 YFSETQ. This CDR3 region has 14 residues. Trimming left V 6 bases short and J 4 bases short, with 17 bases between. As DNA, the CDR3 is TGCGCCAGCACCCCGGACTTCGCGGTGTACGAGCAGTACTTC. Its translation is CASTPDFAVYEQYF. The whole variable domain, remainder taken from reference TRBV5-1 and TRBJ2-7, is KAGVTQTPRYLIKTRGQQVTLSCSPISGHRSVSWYQQTPGQGLQFLFEYFSETQRNKGNFPGRFSGRQFSNSRSEMNVSTLELGDSALYLCASTPDFAVYEQYFGPGTRLTVT.